This T cell receptor (beta chain) originates from a study of blood T cell repertoires in COVID-19. Cohorts were assigned according to the clinical history that participants reported. Cohort 3 donors were reported recovered after two negative PCRs, clearance, or symptom resolution. Repertoires were generated with immunoSEQ multiplex PCR, while TCRdb's copy carries only in-frame clones and drops some. This table holds 190,000 or so clones, 85% found once. V was clipped by 6 bases and J by 4 bases; unmatched bases: 4. This CDR3 is 14 amino acids long. Per germline, CDR1 SGHNT and CDR2 YENEEA. The specimen sequenced was PBMCs or T cells enriched from blood (not recorded which). The source is a middle-aged man who had recovered from COVID-19. The chain carries TRBV11-3 and TRBJ2-7; TRBD2 agrees at 12 bases. The CDR3 DNA reads as TGTGCCAGCAGATCGACTAGCGGGAGTTACGAGCAGTACTTC. Amino acid sequence: CASRSTSGSYEQYF.